This TCR beta chain came from a study of identical twins. Study results and limitations: Compared with unrelated sharing, twin-shared out-of-frame alpha sequences had more low-probability sequences.

The length of the CDR3 is 16 residues. CDR1 is DFQATT and CDR2 is SNEGSKA in the germline V gene (reference sequence). J was trimmed by 2 bases and V by 0 bases; bases with no gene match: 7. About this clonotype itself: Antigen: not known.

Only healthy Caucasians were enrolled as donors. A single record per CDR3 protein comes from TCRdb applying MiXCR to the 5' RACE reads. Altogether approximately 680,000 distinct CDR3 sequences are present, just over 7% being singletons, with the ten largest covering less than 2%. The same specimen was also included in a second study, on yellow fever vaccine responses in identical twins.

This clonotype was sampled from a young woman in good health. The sample was PBMCs. This chain connects TRBV20-1 to TRBJ2-1, with 7 bases lining up with TRBD2. The CDR3 protein is CSARDGSAGAYNEQFF. The CDR3 DNA is TGCAGTGCTAGAGATGGGAGCGCGGGAGCCTACAATGAGCAGTTCTTC.